This T cell receptor (beta chain) was recovered during a study of blood T cell repertoires in COVID-19. CDR1 LNHDA and CDR2 SQIVND come from the germline V gene (reference sequence). The V and J ends lost 6 bases and 3 bases respectively, with 15 bases between them. The CDR3 consists of 14 residues. TCRdb's copy holds only in-frame clones and misses some; the assay was immunoSEQ multiplex PCR. The sample lists hundreds of thousands of clones, around 87% seen once, with roughly 1.6% in the top ten. Source material: peripheral blood. The clonotype originates from a woman in her thirties or forties who had recovered from COVID-19. The chain links TRBV19 to TRBJ2-7; the D gene is possibly TRBD1 (5 bases). Written as DNA, the CDR3 is TGTGCCAGTAGCCGCACCTCAGGGATCTACGAGCAGTACTTC. Translated: CASSRTSGIYEQYF.